This T cell receptor (beta chain) comes out of a study of CD8+ T cells in alopecia areata. The CDR3 is 14 residues long. Germline lookup yields CDR1 SGHVS and CDR2 FQNEAQ. V was pared by 5 bases and J by 2 bases, with 11 bases between. Sorting of CD4+ and CD8+ T cells was performed on PBMCs. Only one count was recorded for this clone. The antigen remains unidentified. Sequencing relied on a cDNA template that was reverse transcribed from extracted RNA. Assay: immunoSEQ multiplex PCR; the TCRdb copy retains only in-frame clones and omits some. The sample has about 200,000 clones; more than 55% are singletons. Broader study findings: Among patients, TCR sharing was less clear than in mice, a difference possibly due in part to HLA diversity in the patient population. Normal scalp had lower clonality than lesional scalp, with alopecia totalis/universalis lesions showing this most strongly.

The sample consisted of CD8+ T cells sorted from blood. The TCR comes from a human donor in good health. The J gene is TRBJ2-3, the V gene TRBV7-8, with a weak D call TRBD1 (6 bases). CDR3 residues: CASSPTGFTDTQYF. CDR3 DNA: TGTGCCAGCAGCCCGACAGGATTCACAGATACGCAGTATTTT.